This T cell receptor (beta chain) was observed in a study of blood T cells in healthy people across ages. The wider study: Per two T cells, about one barcoded beta molecule was captured through template switching.

V was pared by 11 bases and J by 11 bases, with 10 bases of the junction left unmatched. The CDR3 is 12 amino acids. Germline CDR1 is SNHLY and CDR2 is FYNNEI. All donors came from Russia, were Caucasian and healthy, and spanned ages roughly 6 to 95. Combining a sample-barcoded 5' primer with a J-beta primer mix, a second PCR ran for about 6 to 11 cycles. MiXCR, run by TCRdb on the 5' RACE reads, gives a single entry per CDR3 protein. Here the sample spans fewer than 2,000,000 distinct CDR3 sequences, about two fifths being singletons. This sequence joins TRBV2 and TRBJ2-5, with 11 bases fitting TRBD2. This receptor was obtained from a human donor in good health. Sequenced material: blood. Here the CDR3 reads CAATSGEEEQYF. Written as DNA, the CDR3 is TGTGCCGCGACTAGCGGGGAGGAGGAGCAGTACTTC.